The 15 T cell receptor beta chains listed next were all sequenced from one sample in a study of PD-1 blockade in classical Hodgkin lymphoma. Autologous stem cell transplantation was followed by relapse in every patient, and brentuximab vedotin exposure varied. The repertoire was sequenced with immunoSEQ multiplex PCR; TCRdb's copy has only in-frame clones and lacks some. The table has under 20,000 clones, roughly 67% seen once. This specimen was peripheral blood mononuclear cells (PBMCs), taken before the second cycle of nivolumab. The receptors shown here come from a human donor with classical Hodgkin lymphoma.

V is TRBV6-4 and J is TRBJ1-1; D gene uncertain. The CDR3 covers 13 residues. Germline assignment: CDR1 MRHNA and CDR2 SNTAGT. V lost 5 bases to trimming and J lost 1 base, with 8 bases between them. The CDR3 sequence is CASSTTGNTEAFF. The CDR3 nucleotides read TGTGCCAGCAGTACCACTGGGAACACTGAAGCTTTCTTT.

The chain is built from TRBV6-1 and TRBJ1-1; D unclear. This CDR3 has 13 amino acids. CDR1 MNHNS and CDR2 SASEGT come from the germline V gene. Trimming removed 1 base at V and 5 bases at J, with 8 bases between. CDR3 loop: CASSEEFWTEAFF. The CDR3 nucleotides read TGTGCCAGCAGTGAAGAGTTCTGGACTGAAGCTTTCTTT.

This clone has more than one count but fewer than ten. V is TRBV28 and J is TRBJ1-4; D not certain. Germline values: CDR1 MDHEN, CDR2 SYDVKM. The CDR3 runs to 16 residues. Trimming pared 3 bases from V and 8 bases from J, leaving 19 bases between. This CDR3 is CASSLVQVGRIEKLFF. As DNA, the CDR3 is TGTGCCAGCAGTTTGGTGCAAGTAGGGAGAATCGAAAAACTGTTTTTT.

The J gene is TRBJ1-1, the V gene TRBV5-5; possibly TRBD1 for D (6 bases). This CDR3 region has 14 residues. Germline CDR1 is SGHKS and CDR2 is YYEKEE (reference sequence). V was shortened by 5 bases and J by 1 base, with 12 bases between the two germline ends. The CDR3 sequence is CASRDRTENTEAFF. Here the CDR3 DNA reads TGTGCCAGCAGAGATCGGACAGAGAACACTGAAGCTTTCTTT.

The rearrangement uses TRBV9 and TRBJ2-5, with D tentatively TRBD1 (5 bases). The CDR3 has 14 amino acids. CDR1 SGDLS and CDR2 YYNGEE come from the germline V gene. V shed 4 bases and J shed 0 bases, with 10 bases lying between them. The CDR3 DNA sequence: TGTGCCAGCAGCCAAGGACAAAACCAAGAGACCCAGTACTTC. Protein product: CASSQGQNQETQYF.

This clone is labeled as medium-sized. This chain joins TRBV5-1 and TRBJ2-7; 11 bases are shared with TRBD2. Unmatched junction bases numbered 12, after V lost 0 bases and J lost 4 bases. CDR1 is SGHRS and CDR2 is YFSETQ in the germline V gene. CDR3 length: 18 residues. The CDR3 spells CASSLAPLLAGVCYEQYF. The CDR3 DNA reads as TGCGCCAGCAGCTTGGCCCCTCTACTAGCGGGAGTATGTTACGAGCAGTACTTC.

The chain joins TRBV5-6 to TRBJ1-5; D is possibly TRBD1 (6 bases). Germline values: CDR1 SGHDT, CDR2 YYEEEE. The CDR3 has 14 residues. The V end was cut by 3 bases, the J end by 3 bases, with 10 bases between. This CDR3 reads CASSWGLNNQPQHF. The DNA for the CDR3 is TGTGCCAGCAGCTGGGGGCTGAACAATCAGCCCCAGCATTTT.

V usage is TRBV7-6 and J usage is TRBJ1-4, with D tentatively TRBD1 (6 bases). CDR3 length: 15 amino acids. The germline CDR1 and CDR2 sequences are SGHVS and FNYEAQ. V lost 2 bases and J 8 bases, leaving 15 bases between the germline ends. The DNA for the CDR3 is TGTGCCAGCAGCTTAACTTACAGGGAAGGGGAAAAACTGTTTTTT. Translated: CASSLTYREGEKLFF.

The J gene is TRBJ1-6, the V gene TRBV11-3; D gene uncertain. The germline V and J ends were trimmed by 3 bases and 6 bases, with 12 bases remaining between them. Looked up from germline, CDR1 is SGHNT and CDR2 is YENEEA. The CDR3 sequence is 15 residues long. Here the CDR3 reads CASSLHGPPNSPLHF. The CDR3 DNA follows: TGTGCCAGCAGCTTGCACGGACCTCCTAATTCACCCCTCCACTTT.

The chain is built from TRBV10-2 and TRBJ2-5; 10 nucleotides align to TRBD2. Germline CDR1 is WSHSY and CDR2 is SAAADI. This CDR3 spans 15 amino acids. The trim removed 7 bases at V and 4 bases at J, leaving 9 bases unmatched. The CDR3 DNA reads TGCGCCAGCACCCTCAGCGGGAGGGCACGAGAGACCCAGTACTTC. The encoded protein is CASTLSGRARETQYF.

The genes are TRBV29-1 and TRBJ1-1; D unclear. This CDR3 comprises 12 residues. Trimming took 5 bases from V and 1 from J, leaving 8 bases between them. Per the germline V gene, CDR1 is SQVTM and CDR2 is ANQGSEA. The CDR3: CSVRAGNTEAFF. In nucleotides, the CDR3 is TGCAGCGTTAGGGCAGGGAACACTGAAGCTTTCTTT.

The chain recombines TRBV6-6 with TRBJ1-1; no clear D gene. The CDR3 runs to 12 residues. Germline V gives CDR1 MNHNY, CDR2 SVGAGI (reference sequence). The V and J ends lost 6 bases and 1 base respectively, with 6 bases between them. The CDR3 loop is CASRMRNTEAFF. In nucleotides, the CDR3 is TGTGCCAGCAGGATGAGGAACACTGAAGCTTTCTTT.

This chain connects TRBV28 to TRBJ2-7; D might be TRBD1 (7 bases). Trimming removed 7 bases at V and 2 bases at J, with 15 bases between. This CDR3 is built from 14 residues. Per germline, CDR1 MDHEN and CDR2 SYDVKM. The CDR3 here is CASNPGGNAYEQYF. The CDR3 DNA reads TGTGCCAGCAATCCAGGGGGGAATGCCTACGAGCAGTACTTC.

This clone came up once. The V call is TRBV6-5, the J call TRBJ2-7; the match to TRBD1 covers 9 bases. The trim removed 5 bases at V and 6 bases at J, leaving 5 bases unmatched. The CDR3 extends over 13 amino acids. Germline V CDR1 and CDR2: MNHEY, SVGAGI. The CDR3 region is CASSRGQGGEQYF. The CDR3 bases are TGTGCCAGCAGTCGGGGACAGGGAGGCGAGCAGTACTTC.

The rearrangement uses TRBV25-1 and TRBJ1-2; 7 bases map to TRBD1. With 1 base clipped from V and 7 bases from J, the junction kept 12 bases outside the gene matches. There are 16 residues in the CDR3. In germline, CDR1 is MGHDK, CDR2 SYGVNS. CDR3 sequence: CASSEWNRGIYPGYTF. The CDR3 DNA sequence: TGTGCCAGCAGTGAATGGAACAGGGGAATATACCCTGGCTACACCTTC.